This TCR beta chain was obtained from a study of cytomegalovirus exposure and HLA in healthy donors (dated by TCRdb to 2016 to 2017). Some background on the complete study: An earlier analysis of some 600 of the donors reported approximately 280 Gb of sequence data and 117 million unique TCR beta sequences obtained from 180 million or so T cells. About 310 gigabases of sequencing data and tens of millions of unique TCR sequences were included in an early release covering over 600 HLA-typed donors. The genetic ancestry cluster associated with self-reported Caucasian donors included about 81% of the approximately 430 genotyped donors. The study was designed to test whether signatures of past pathogen exposure could be identified by cataloging public T cell receptors. The study profiled the T cell repertoires of 666 subjects by immunosequencing and related them to cytomegalovirus serostatus. Along with the roughly 700-subject first cohort, a separate validation cohort of around 110 different subjects was used. The study combined high-throughput TCR immunosequencing, statistical association of individual TCRs with disease status, and machine learning to predict cytomegalovirus infection status. A later analysis re-analyzed previously published TCR beta repertoires from several hundred donors and added high-resolution HLA genotyping to study TCR occurrence patterns. In the later analysis, no new phenotypic data were used to find candidate immune exposures; instead, reliance was placed on TCR beta sequences and their occurrence across donors. An earlier analysis of 587 of the donors applied high-throughput TCR beta sequencing to assess whether each TCR beta V gene segment acted as functional or pseudogenic. Donor age, sex, ethnicity and CMV serostatus were compiled together with the repertoire data. In a later genetic analysis, genome-wide SNP genotypes for about 65% of the roughly 670 donors were used, and that subset was treated as a discovery cohort. Every repertoire in the discovery cohort had been generated on one and the same sequencing platform. HLA typing included class I and class II loci at four-digit resolution. Typing coverage varied by locus: roughly 629-630 donors for A, B, C, DRB1 and DQB1; more than 500 for DQA1; about 570 for DPA1; about 450 for DPB1. Roughly 5 DR-DQ haplotypes were handled as single units for association and clustering, since linkage in the cohort was strong. Across about 380 genotyped donors of the cohort, an average of about 240,000 unique TCR beta nucleotide sequences per donor were sequenced, and roughly a sixth of those sequences were non-productive. What the study reported, not specific to this receptor: A later analysis associated about 16,000 TCR beta sequences with specific HLA alleles at a false discovery rate of 0.05. Strong co-occurrence of HLA alleles, especially DR and DQ, made assigning TCR associations to individual alleles difficult. Presence/absence analyses assumed roughly uniform sequencing depth across donors, an assumption that may not hold. Compared with equally common non-associated chains, HLA-associated TCR beta chains in a later analysis were more clonally expanded and had lower generation probabilities. Because counts were too low, under 20 rarely observed V segments, including chromosome 9 orphons, were left out of the earlier analysis of a few hundred of the donors. A later analysis found that TCR association rates varied across HLA loci, with DRB1 alleles showing the most associated TCRs and HLA-C alleles the fewest. Because the 87-base-pair reads could not distinguish some IMGT-functional V segments, including TRBV6-2 and TRBV6-3, those segments were excluded. In a later analysis, most CMV-associated TCR beta chains were found to appear HLA-restricted, with HLA associations seemingly driven largely by CMV exposure. In this cohort, only TCR beta chains were sequenced, and detectable features were limited by the absence of alpha or paired-chain data. In an earlier analysis of more than 450 of the donors, most TCR beta V segments were observed in productive rearrangements about 90% or about 30% of the time, broadly matching IMGT annotations. A further reported finding was that TCR beta sequences accurately predicted the HLA-A and HLA-B alleles for most subjects in the first cohort. Several of the top co-occurrence clusters appeared to be linked to parvovirus B19, influenza, CMV and Epstein-Barr virus, according to a later analysis. CMV serostatus was the only immune exposure information available for the cohort. The study listed 150 to 200 TCR beta chains as associated with cytomegalovirus. A later genetic analysis reported fewer N-insertions in productive TCRs among donors in an Asian-associated ancestry cluster than the approximately 700-donor mean. A few of the identified cytomegalovirus-associated TCR beta chains were confirmed in vitro to be specific for cytomegalovirus antigens. While some public TCRs were present in many individuals, most TCR sequences turned up only very rarely across donors. V-gene and J-gene trimming of TCR beta chains was associated with a missense DCLRE1C variant in a later genetic analysis, and the association was replicated in an independent cohort. Correlated functional status among segregating V segments might be attributable to linkage disequilibrium, but an unknown experimental factor could not be ruled out. A group of highly shared sequence variants was considered likely to be a technical artifact of the sequencing pipeline. In both the original and validation cohorts, the classifier was reported to diagnose cytomegalovirus status with high specificity and sensitivity. The authors suggested that the approach could potentially be generalized to other disease states and immunological phenotypes. HLA typing was unavailable for some donors at each locus, so association tests used only the typed subset.

The cohort was made up of around 720 healthy bone marrow donors. All cohort members were sampled while nominally healthy, although unrecorded immune exposures were likely present. The donor tested CMV seropositive, placing the donor among the 250 to 350 seropositive members of the cohort. Every donor gave a peripheral blood sample, and the peripheral blood mononuclear cells from that sample were used for TCR beta sequencing. The Qiagen DNeasy Blood Extraction Kit was used to extract genomic DNA from the blood cell samples. As to this clone: Its antigen is not yet known. No clone much larger than this one lies a single base away; base qualities are absent.

V sheds 3 bases and J sheds 4 bases, leaving 10 bases between their ends. The CDR3 contains 15 residues, cysteine and phenylalanine counted. Here the CDR3 DNA is all that survives: 45 bases in frame from base 1. Taken from the germline V gene, the CDR1 and CDR2 loops are MDHEN and SYDVKM. Library prep was done by the immunoSEQ multiplex PCR assay. For the multiplex PCR, a mixture combining 60 forward primers for TCR Vbeta segments and 13 reverse primers for TCR Jbeta segments was used. A multiplex PCR assay on genomic DNA amplified the CDR3 region of rearranged TCR beta genes. The amplified TCR beta libraries were sequenced on the Illumina HiSeq System as 87-base-pair reads. In the paper's pipeline: A later analysis tallied around 82 million unique TCR beta chains across the 700 or so repertoires, and about 10 million of those chains were shared by two or more donors. To remove PCR and sequencing errors, raw reads were error-corrected and collapsed into unique sequences using a nearest-neighbor algorithm that merged closely related sequences. To assign V, D and J gene segments, CDR3 sequences were aligned to IMGT reference sequences. For a sequence to be retained, a match of at least six nucleotides to both a V gene segment and a J gene segment was required. Rearrangements were classified as productive when the CDR3 lacked stop codons and remained in frame with V and J, and all other rearrangements were classified as non-productive. Following IMGT convention, CDR3 was defined as the stretch from the second conserved V-encoded cysteine up to the conserved J-encoded phenylalanine. In an earlier analysis of some 550 of the donors, sequences lacking an unambiguous match to a single V gene segment were excluded. In an earlier analysis of roughly 500 of the donors, V segments were called functional above 56.7% productive rearrangements and were called segregating when the between-donor standard deviation exceeded 5%. To diagnose cytomegalovirus status from the catalog of TCR beta chain sequences, a statistical classification framework was built. In a later analysis, TCR nucleotide sequences were compared against IMGT/GENE-DB human TR gene sequences so that V and J genes could be assigned. In a later analysis, CDR3 sequences and most-parsimonious VDJ recombination scenarios were assigned using the TCRdist pipeline. In a later analysis, each TCR beta chain was defined by its CDR3 amino acid sequence together with its V-gene family, and reads without a unique V-gene family were excluded. In a later analysis, fewer than 600 highly shared, low-generation-probability nucleotide sequences were removed to address suspected cross-contamination and a sequencing artifact. A later analysis calculated a clonal expansion index for each public chain from normalized within-repertoire ranks of inferred template counts. In a later analysis, generation probabilities were computed using a VDJ recombination model fitted to out-of-frame rearrangements, and the results were checked against IGoR. Hypergeometric tests were used in a later analysis to score TCR-TCR, TCR-HLA and TCR-CMV co-occurrence, with a repertoire-size bias correction applied to the TCR pairs. False discovery rates were estimated in a later analysis by permuting HLA or CMV assignments 20 times. In a later analysis, co-occurring TCRs were grouped using DBSCAN, with TCRdist sequence similarity added in when clustering inside HLA-allele-positive subsets. Co-occurrence clustering excluded repertoires with fewer than 30,000 or more than 120,000 public chains, plus five with anomalous nucleotide sharing. This is the immuneACCESS table as TCRdb keeps it, with only in-frame sequences that have V and J called. A part of the clones is gone; compared with another copy, unresolved V genes explain less than half, and the rest is unexplained. From that table come the V and J calls and clone size; the DNA was used to work out D and trimming. Here the sample has about 200,000 clones; around 73% occur a single time. 2% to 2.5% of the sample is in the top ten clones.

In this chain, TRBV28 is recombined with TRBJ2-6; TRBD1 could be the D gene, as 6 bases match. This receptor was taken from a woman in her thirties in good health and CMV-seropositive. Sample: PBMCs. This receptor carries the CDR3 CASSLGALGANVLTF. The nucleotide sequence is given as TGTGCCAGCAGTTTGGGGGCCCTCGGGGCCAACGTCCTGACTTTC.